This is a list of T cell receptor beta chains from one sample in a study of regulatory T cells in long-lasting Graves disease. MiXCR, applied by TCRdb to the multiplex PCR reads, yields one record per CDR3 protein. The table lists about 470,000 distinct CDR3 sequences, 15% to 20% of them singletons. This same sample was also taken into another study, of T cells in Graves' hyperthyroidism and ophthalmopathy.

Material: peripheral blood mononuclear cells (PBMCs), obtained at new diagnosis, from a patient treated with antithyroid drugs. Receptor source: a man in his forties or fifties with Graves disease. Both conserved end residues are part of each CDR3. D genes are given only for firm matches. Size values are once, few and many counts, or a class for expanded clones, and some rows have none.

abundance,j_gene,v_gene,d_gene,CDR3nt,CDR3aa
many,TRBJ2-1,TRBV2,NA,TGTGCCAGCAGTGAAGTTCCCGGGGTAGCGGAGCAGTTCTTC,CASSEVPGVAEQFF
many,TRBJ2-1,TRBV5-1,NA,TGCGCCAGCAGCGGAGAGTCGTGGGCGGCGAGCAGGTTCTTC,CASSGESWAASRFF
NA,TRBJ1-6,TRBV6-1,NA,TGTGCCAGCAGTGAAGTTTCTACACCCCTCCACTTT,CASSEVSTPLHF
many,TRBJ2-1,TRBV12-3/TRBV12-4,TRBD2,TGTGCCAGCAGGACTAGCGGGAGATACAATGAGCAGTTCTTC,CASRTSGRYNEQFF
many,TRBJ2-1,TRBV10-2,TRBD2,TGCGCCAGCGCAAAGGAACGGGAGGGTGAATATGAGCAGTTCTTC,CASAKEREGEYEQFF
few,TRBJ1-1,TRBV20-1,NA,TGCAGTGCTAGAGATCCCGGGGCCCCTGAAGCTTTCTTT,CSARDPGAPEAFF
NA,TRBJ1-3,TRBV7-9,NA,TGTGCCAGCAGCTCCCACGCGGGTCTTGGGGGCACCATATATTTT,CASSSHAGLGGTIYF
many,TRBJ2-7,TRBV3-1,TRBD1,TGTGCCAGCAGCCGGGACAGGGGGTTCTACGAGCAGTACTTC,CASSRDRGFYEQYF
many,TRBJ2-1,TRBV5-1,TRBD2,TGCGCCAGCAGCCCCGAATCCGGGACTAGTTTGCAGTTCTTC,CASSPESGTSLQFF
once,TRBJ1-6,TRBV28,NA,TGTGCCAGCACCCGGGGAGGGAATTCACCCCTCCACTTT,CASTRGGNSPLHF
few,TRBJ2-1,TRBV5-1,NA,TGCGCCAGCAGCGCGGGACAGAGCGTCTACAATGAGCAGTTCTTC,CASSAGQSVYNEQFF
NA,TRBJ2-3,TRBV11-2,TRBD2,TGTGCCAGCAGCTTAGAGGGGACTAGCGGGAATCAAGATACGCAGTATTTT,CASSLEGTSGNQDTQYF
many,TRBJ2-7,TRBV12-3/TRBV12-4,NA,TGTGCCAGCAGTTTCTCAGTTTACGAGCAGTACTTC,CASSFSVYEQYF
many,TRBJ1-1,TRBV5-1,TRBD1,TGCGCCAGCAGCTTGGGGGACAGGGGTTCCGAAGCTTTCTTT,CASSLGDRGSEAFF
few,TRBJ2-7,TRBV19,NA,TGTGCCAGTAGTCCCCGAGGGAAGGCCTACGAGCAGTACTTC,CASSPRGKAYEQYF
many,TRBJ2-3,TRBV2,TRBD1,TGTGCCAGCAGTGGACAGGGTCATTTTGATACGCAGTATTTT,CASSGQGHFDTQYF
many,TRBJ2-3,TRBV3-1,NA,TGTGCCAGCAGCCGCCTAGGAGATACGCAGTATTTT,CASSRLGDTQYF
NA,TRBJ2-1,TRBV20-1,TRBD2,TGCAGTGCTAGATCTCAGGTAGCGAGGGACTACAATGAGCGGTTCTTC,CSARSQVARDYNERFF
few,TRBJ2-3,TRBV5-1,TRBD1,TGCGCCAGCAGACGGGACAGGGAGACAGATACGCAGTATTTT,CASRRDRETDTQYF
many,TRBJ2-1,TRBV12-3/TRBV12-4,NA,TGTGCCAGCAGTTTTGGCGTTCTTCAAGAGTTCTTC,CASSFGVLQEFF
NA,TRBJ1-1,TRBV28,NA,TGTGCCAGCAGGCCGACAGGCTTCGGCACTGAAGCTTTCTTT,CASRPTGFGTEAFF
NA,TRBJ2-5,TRBV7-9,NA,TGTGCCAGCAGCCCGACAAACAGTGGGGAGACCCAGTACTTC,CASSPTNSGETQYF
few,TRBJ2-5,TRBV19,TRBD1,TGTGCCAGTAGTATGCGATCAGGGGGCGAGGAGACCCAGTACTTC,CASSMRSGGEETQYF